These 10 T cell receptor beta chains were sequenced from one sample in a study of technical replicates of blood from a handful of donors. TCRdb's copy holds only in-frame clones and misses some; the assay was immunoSEQ multiplex PCR. The sample has tens of thousands of clones; about 98% are singletons. Input material: T cells isolated from PBMCs. Every receptor here comes from a human donor in good health.

The J gene is TRBJ2-7, the V gene TRBV27; weak D call: TRBD1 (5 bases). With 0 bases removed from V and 2 bases from J, the gap between germline ends came to 11 bases. Germline V lookup: CDR1 MNHEY, CDR2 SMNVEV (reference sequence). The CDR3 totals 15 residues. Written as DNA, the CDR3 is TGTGCCAGCAGTTTATCGGCAGGGAAAACCTACGAGCAGTACTTC. It translates to CASSLSAGKTYEQYF.

The V call is TRBV4-1, the J call TRBJ2-1, with 9 bases lining up with TRBD1. V trimming: 2 bases; J trimming: 9 bases; junction bases outside the gene matches: 5. Germline V gives CDR1 MGHRA, CDR2 YSYEKL. The CDR3 is made up of 14 amino acids. The CDR3 region has the DNA TGCGCCAGCAGCCAAACGGGACAGGGCGGTGAGCAGTTCTTC. The encoded protein is CASSQTGQGGEQFF.

The chain combines TRBV5-1 with TRBJ1-2; D call uncertain. The CDR3 totals 14 residues. Trimming took 0 bases from V and 3 from J, leaving 9 bases between them. Germline V lookup: CDR1 SGHRS, CDR2 YFSETQ. CDR3 sequence reads: CASSLADTYYGYTF. Here the CDR3 DNA reads TGCGCCAGCAGCTTGGCCGACACCTACTATGGCTACACCTTC.

The rearrangement links TRBV21-1 to TRBJ2-1; the table gives TRBD2 as D, unverified against the DNA. TRBV21-1 is deemed a pseudogene. The CDR3 totals 16 residues. The CDR3 is CASSKSGTSGSFEQFF. The CDR3 DNA reads TGTGCCAGCAGCAAATCTGGGACTAGCGGGAGTTTTGAGCAGTTCTTC.

V is TRBV9 and J is TRBJ2-1, with 7 bases lining up with TRBD2. Germline V lookup: CDR1 SGDLS, CDR2 YYNGEE. This CDR3 region has 14 residues. With 4 bases clipped from V and 7 bases from J, the junction kept 8 bases outside the gene matches. The CDR3 loop reads CASSPRIAGNEQFF. The CDR3 DNA follows: TGTGCCAGCAGCCCTCGAATAGCGGGTAATGAGCAGTTCTTC.

V usage is TRBV7-2 and J usage is TRBJ2-1, with 13 bases fitting TRBD2. After removal of 4 bases from V and 7 bases from J, the junction contained 7 bases not matched to a gene. The CDR3 totals 16 residues. The germline CDR1 and CDR2 sequences are SGHTA and FQGNSA. The CDR3 region has the DNA TGTGCCAGCAGCTCAACTAGCGGGGGGGCCCGGAATGAGCAGTTCTTC. Translated: CASSSTSGGARNEQFF.

The J gene is TRBJ1-1, the V gene TRBV6-5; 7 positions agree with TRBD1. V trimming: 6 bases; J trimming: 2 bases; junction bases outside the gene matches: 9. The CDR3 is 15 residues long. CDR1 is MNHEY and CDR2 is SVGAGI in the germline V gene. CDR3 bases: TGTGCCAGCAGATCTTCCTACAGGGGAAACACTGAAGCTTTCTTT. Protein sequence: CASRSSYRGNTEAFF.

The chain recombines TRBV28 with TRBJ2-7; 8 positions match TRBD1. The junction had 8 bases not matched to a gene; V was cut back by 4 bases and J by 3 bases. Germline V gene lookup returns CDR1 MDHEN and CDR2 SYDVKM. This CDR3 contains 15 residues. The CDR3 DNA is TGTGCCAGCAGTTACTCCGGGACAGGAGACTACGAGCAGTACTTC. Amino acid sequence: CASSYSGTGDYEQYF.

This chain joins TRBV12-5 and TRBJ2-7, with D tentatively TRBD1 (6 bases). The germline V and J ends were trimmed by 6 bases and 2 bases, with 11 bases remaining between them. CDR1 and CDR2 (germline): LGHNT, FRNRAP. This CDR3 has 13 amino acids. CDR3 nucleotides: TGTGCTAGTGGATTAGGACAGACCTACGAGCAGTACTTC. Translating it yields CASGLGQTYEQYF.

V and J are TRBV19 and TRBJ1-1, with 8 bases that match TRBD1. Germline trimming cut 1 base from V and 5 bases from J; bases unmatched to any gene: 18. Per the germline V gene, CDR1 is LNHDA and CDR2 is SQIVND (reference sequence). The length of the CDR3 is 19 residues. In nucleotides, the CDR3 is TGTGCCAGTAGTATAGCCCCGGACAGGGAGTACGACCTGAGAACTGAAGCTTTCTTT. It is translated as CASSIAPDREYDLRTEAFF. Looking up the rest from reference TRBV19 and TRBJ1-1 gives the full variable domain: DGGITQSPKYLFRKEGQNVTLSCEQNLNHDAMYWYRQDPGQGLRLIYYSQIVNDFQKGDIAEGYSVSREKKESFPLTVTSAQKNPTAFYLCASSIAPDREYDLRTEAFFGQGTRLTVV.